This section outlines one TCR beta chain sequence together with its context. Its antigen remains unidentified. Other DNA sequences within the sample encode an identical CDR3. With 2 bases removed from V and 0 bases from J, the gap between germline ends came to 6 bases. This CDR3 has 14 amino acids. Germline CDR1 SGHDT, CDR2 YYEEEE. TCRdb keeps only in-frame clones here, not all; method: immunoSEQ multiplex PCR. In the table there are about 1.5 million clones, roughly 96% of which are singletons. This specimen comes from a study of shared clonotypes between healthy human individuals. Findings of the study overall: Relative to their counterparts shared across all four donors, non-shared clonotypes exhibited diminished generation probabilities.

This chain uses TRBV5-6 with TRBJ1-5; D is unclear. The source is a man aged 25-45 years in good health. The specimen was naive CD4+ T cells sorted from blood. Subset in this sample: CD45RA+ positively selected. CDR3 loop: CASSFRGSNQPQHF. The CDR3, as DNA: TGTGCCAGCAGCTTTCGAGGTAGCAATCAGCCCCAGCATTTT.